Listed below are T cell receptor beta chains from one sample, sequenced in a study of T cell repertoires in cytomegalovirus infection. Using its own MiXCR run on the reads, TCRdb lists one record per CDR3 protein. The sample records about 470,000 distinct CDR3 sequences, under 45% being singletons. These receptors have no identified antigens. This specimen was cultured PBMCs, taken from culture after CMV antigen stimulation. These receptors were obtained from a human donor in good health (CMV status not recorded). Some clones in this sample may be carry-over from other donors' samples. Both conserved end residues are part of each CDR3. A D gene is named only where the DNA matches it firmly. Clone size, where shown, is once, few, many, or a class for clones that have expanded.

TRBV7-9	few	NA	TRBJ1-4	TGTGCCAGCAGCTTAACAACGGTTGGAAAACTGTTTTTT	CASSLTTVGKLFF
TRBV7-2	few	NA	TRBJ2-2	TGTGCCAGCGGTCTTAGCAGACTTACCGCCGGGGAGCTGTTTTTT	CASGLSRLTAGELFF
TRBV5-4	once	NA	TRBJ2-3	TGTGCCAGCAGCGAAGACGGGCCCAGCACAGATACGCAGTATTTT	CASSEDGPSTDTQYF
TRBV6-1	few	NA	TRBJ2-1	TGTGCCAGCAGTGAAAGTCTGGGGACCAAATCCTACAATGAGCAGTTCTTC	CASSESLGTKSYNEQFF
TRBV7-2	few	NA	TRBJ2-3	TGTGCCAGCAGCTTTAGCGGAAGAACAGATACGCAGTATTTT	CASSFSGRTDTQYF
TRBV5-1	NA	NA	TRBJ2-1	TGCGCCAGCAGCTTGGCCCGGAACGGGGCCGATGAGCAGTTCTTC	CASSLARNGADEQFF
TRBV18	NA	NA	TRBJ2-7	TGTGCCAGCTCACCAGCCCCGGGACACCTCTACGAGCAGTACTTC	CASSPAPGHLYEQYF
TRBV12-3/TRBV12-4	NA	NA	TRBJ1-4	TGTGCCAGCAGGGTCACCTGGGGAAGGAATGAAAAACTGTTTTTT	CASRVTWGRNEKLFF
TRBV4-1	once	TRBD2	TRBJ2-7	TGCGCCAGCAGCCAAGGGGCTAGCGGGAACTACGAGCAGTACTTC	CASSQGASGNYEQYF
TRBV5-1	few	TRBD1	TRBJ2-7	TGCGCCAGCAGCCACGGGACAGCTTCCTACGAGCAGTACTTC	CASSHGTASYEQYF
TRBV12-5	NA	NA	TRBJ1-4	TGTGCTAGTGGCTCAGGACAGACCCAAACTAATGAAAAACTGTTTTTT	CASGSGQTQTNEKLFF
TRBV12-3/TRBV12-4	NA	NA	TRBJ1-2	TGTGCCAGCCGCCCGCGGGGTATGAGGGGGGACGGCTACACCTTC	CASRPRGMRGDGYTF
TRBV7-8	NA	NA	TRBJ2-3	TGTGCCAGCAGCTCGGACCCAGGGCGCAATACGCAGTATTTT	CASSSDPGRNTQYF
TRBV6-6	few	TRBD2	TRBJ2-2	TGTGCCAGCAGTTACGGTCTAGCGGGAAGTACCGGGGAGCTGTTTTTT	CASSYGLAGSTGELFF
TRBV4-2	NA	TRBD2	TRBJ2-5	TGTGCCAGCAGCCAAGAGCCCCTAATCGGGGGGGAGACCCAGTACTTC	CASSQEPLIGGETQYF
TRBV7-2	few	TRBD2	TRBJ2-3	TGTGCCAGCAGCCCCCGACTAGCGGGGGGATTAGGGACGCAGTATTTT	CASSPRLAGGLGTQYF
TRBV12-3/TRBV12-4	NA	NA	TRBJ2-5	TGTGCCAGCAGTCCCTCTTCTAGGGGAGGGACCCAGTACTTC	CASSPSSRGGTQYF
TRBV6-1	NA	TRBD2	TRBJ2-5	TGTGCCAGCAGTCTAGATAGCGGGAGTCCAGAGACCCAGTACTTC	CASSLDSGSPETQYF
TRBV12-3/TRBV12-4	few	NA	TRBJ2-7	TGTGCCAGCAGTAGAGAGTTGGGGCAGGGGTGGAGCTCCTACGAGCAGTACTTC	CASSRELGQGWSSYEQYF
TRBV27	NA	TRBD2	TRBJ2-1	TGTGCCAGCACGACTAGCGGGGGGGCGTTCATTCCTGAGCAGTTCTTC	CASTTSGGAFIPEQFF
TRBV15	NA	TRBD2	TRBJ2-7	TGTGCCACCAGCAGTGCTAGGACTAGAAACTACGAGCAGTACTTC	CATSSARTRNYEQYF
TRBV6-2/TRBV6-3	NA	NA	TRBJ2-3	TGTGCCAGCAGTCAACGACCGGGACCACGAACAGATACGCAGTATTTT	CASSQRPGPRTDTQYF
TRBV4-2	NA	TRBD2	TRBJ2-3	TGTGCCAGCAGCCAAGGAATAGCGGGGGGGATAGATACGCAGTATTTT	CASSQGIAGGIDTQYF
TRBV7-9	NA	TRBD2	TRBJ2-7	TGTGCCAGCAGCACGGCCCTAGCGGGAACCTCGACCTACGAGCAGTACTTC	CASSTALAGTSTYEQYF
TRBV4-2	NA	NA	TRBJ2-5	TGTGCCAGCAGCCAAGGGTGGGCACAAGAGACCCAGTACTTC	CASSQGWAQETQYF
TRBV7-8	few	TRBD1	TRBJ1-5	TGTGCCAGCAGCCTGAGACAGGGAGAACAGCCCCAGCATTTT	CASSLRQGEQPQHF
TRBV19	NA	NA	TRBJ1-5	TGTGCCAGTAGCGGCAGGGGCAATAGCAATCAGCCCCAGCATTTT	CASSGRGNSNQPQHF
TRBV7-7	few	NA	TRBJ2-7	TGTGCCAGCAGCTCCAATCAACGGGAGTCCGAGCAGTACTTC	CASSSNQRESEQYF
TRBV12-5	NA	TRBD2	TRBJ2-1	TGTGCTAGTGGTCCTAGCGGGGGGCTCTACAATGAGCAGTTCTTC	CASGPSGGLYNEQFF
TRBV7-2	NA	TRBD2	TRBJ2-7	TGTGCCAGCAGCTTCCGCGGGCGGGGGAGCTCCTACGAGCAGTACTTC	CASSFRGRGSSYEQYF
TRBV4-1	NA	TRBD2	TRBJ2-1	TGCGCCAGCAGCCAAGATAGCACAGGCCTAGCGGGAGTCGATGAGCAGTTCTTC	CASSQDSTGLAGVDEQFF
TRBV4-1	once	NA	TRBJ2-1	TGCGCCAGCAGCCAATTAGGGGATGAGCAGTTCTTC	CASSQLGDEQFF
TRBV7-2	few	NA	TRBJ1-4	TGTGCCAGCAGCACCTCATTGAGTAATGAAAAACTGTTTTTT	CASSTSLSNEKLFF
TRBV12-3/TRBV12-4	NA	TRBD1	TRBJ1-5	TGTGCCAGCACCAAGGGGGCTGGTCAGCCCCAGCATTTT	CASTKGAGQPQHF
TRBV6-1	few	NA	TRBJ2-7	TGTGCCAGCAGTCCCCGGGAGTCCATTAGGTACGAGCAGTACTTC	CASSPRESIRYEQYF
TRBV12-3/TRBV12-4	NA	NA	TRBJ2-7	TGTGCCAGCAGCGGGACAACAACAACCTACGAGCAGTACTTC	CASSGTTTTYEQYF
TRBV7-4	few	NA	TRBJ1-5	TGTGCCAGCAGCTTAGGGGCCAGCGGAAGGTCGCCCCAGCATTTT	CASSLGASGRSPQHF
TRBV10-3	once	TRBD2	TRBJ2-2	TGTGCCATCAGGAGGACTAGCGGGAGGGCATCGAACACCGGGGAGCTGTTTTTT	CAIRRTSGRASNTGELFF
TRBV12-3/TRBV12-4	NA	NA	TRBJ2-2	TGTGCCAGCAGTCTCAAGTTGAGGGAGCTGTTTTTT	CASSLKLRELFF
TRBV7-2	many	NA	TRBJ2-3	TGTGCCAGCATCCTTTTGAGGGGGGAAGATACGCAGTATTTT	CASILLRGEDTQYF
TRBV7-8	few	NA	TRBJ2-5	TGTGCCAGCAGCTCTGAGCAGATACAAGAGACCCAGTACTTC	CASSSEQIQETQYF
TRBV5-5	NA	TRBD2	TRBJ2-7	TGTGCCAGCAGACAAGGACTAGCGGGGACCTCCTACGAGCAGTACTTC	CASRQGLAGTSYEQYF
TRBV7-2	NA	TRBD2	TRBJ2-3	TGTGCCAGCAGCCCTAGCGGGATTAGCACAGATACGCAGTATTTT	CASSPSGISTDTQYF
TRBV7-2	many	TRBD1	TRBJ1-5	TGTGCCAGCAGCTGGGGGACAGGGGGCGATCAGCCCCAGCATTTT	CASSWGTGGDQPQHF
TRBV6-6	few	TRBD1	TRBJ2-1	TGTGCCAGCAGTTACCCGGGACAGCCCCTATCCTACAATGAGCAGTTCTTC	CASSYPGQPLSYNEQFF
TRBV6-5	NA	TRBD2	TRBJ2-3	TGTGCCAGCAGGGGAGCGGGGGCGATAGATACGCAGTATTTT	CASRGAGAIDTQYF
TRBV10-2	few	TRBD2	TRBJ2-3	TGCGCCATCAGACTAGCGGAGACCACAGATACGCAGTATTTT	CAIRLAETTDTQYF
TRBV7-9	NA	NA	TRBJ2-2	TGTGCCAGCAGCTCCCCATCCCGGGGAAACACCGGGGAGCTGTTTTTT	CASSSPSRGNTGELFF
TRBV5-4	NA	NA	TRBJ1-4	TGTGCCAGCAGCTCCTTTTATAATGAAAAACTGTTTTTT	CASSSFYNEKLFF
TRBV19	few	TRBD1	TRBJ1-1	TGTGCCAGTACCACCGGGACAGGGGGTATGAACACTGAAGCTTTCTTT	CASTTGTGGMNTEAFF
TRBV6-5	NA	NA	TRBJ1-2	TGTGCCAGCAGTTATGGGGGTAGTGGCTACACCTTC	CASSYGGSGYTF
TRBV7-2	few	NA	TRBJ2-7	TGTGCCAGCAGCTTAGCGGGGTATCAGAGCTACGAGCAGTACTTC	CASSLAGYQSYEQYF
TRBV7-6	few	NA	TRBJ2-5	TGTGCCAGCAGCTCCGAGAAAGAGACCCAGTACTTC	CASSSEKETQYF
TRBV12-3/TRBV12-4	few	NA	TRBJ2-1	TGTGCCAGCAGTCTTCGAATACCCGCCTACAATGAGCAGTTCTTC	CASSLRIPAYNEQFF
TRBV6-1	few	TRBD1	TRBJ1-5	TGTGCCAGCAGTGAGGGCGGGACAGGGGATCAGCCCCAGCATTTT	CASSEGGTGDQPQHF